The entry below describes one T cell receptor (beta chain). The antigen it binds to is not known. Base qualities were left out, and no much larger clone turns up one base away. This sample was taken from a study of blood T cell repertoires in COVID-19 (dated by TCRdb to about 2020). With respect to the entire study: Samples from collaborators originated in the United States, Italy and Spain and spanned both the acute and convalescent phases of COVID-19. The prospective study material was composed of cDNA or gDNA derived from T cells, B-cell-depleted T cells, or PBMCs. Deeply sampled blood TCRbeta repertoires from subjects exposed to, actively infected with, or recovered from COVID-19 were included in the dataset. A freely available public database, intended as a resource for researchers studying the immune response to SARS-CoV-2, is where the repertoires were released. The samples were drawn from the first 160 participants of the ongoing ImmuneRACE study and from 1,254 subjects provided by 6 global collaborators. The sample metadata nearly always contained a de-identified subject ID, COVID-19 status, age in years and sex. Where available, HLA class I and class II types were obtained from metadata supplied by the sample provider rather than from assay-based typing. Overall results and qualifications from the work: The amount of clinical and demographic metadata varied by source and participant and was provided uncurated.

The CDR3 numbers 15 residues from cysteine through phenylalanine. The sequence is cut down to CDR3 DNA, 45 bases in frame from base 1. The germline V gene gives CDR1 as SGDLS and CDR2 as YYNGEE. The germline V and J ends show losses of 4 bases and 7 bases respectively, and no gene match explains 5 bases of the junction. TCRbeta CDR3 regions were amplified from genomic DNA using the immunoSEQ Assay, a bias-controlled multiplex PCR. Per the authors' processing: The number of nucleated cells in each sample was estimated by amplification of reference gene primers within the assay. To quantify the absolute abundance of each unique TCRbeta CDR3 rearrangement, sequence reads were collapsed and filtered. For each sample, productive Simpson clonality was calculated as the square root of Simpson's diversity index across productive rearrangements. The immuneACCESS repertoire file appears here via TCRdb, limited to in-frame rearrangements. These files lack a portion of the clones; in checked studies, under half of the deficit traces to unresolved V genes, and the cause of the others is not known. The DNA gave D and trimming, while V, J and clone size come from that table. This sample holds more than 200,000 clones; roughly four fifths were observed only once. The top ten constitute approximately 7.6% of the sample.

One collaborating source in Seattle enrolled patients during active infection and followed them longitudinally through the course of disease. The collaborating institutions used their own protocols to collect whole blood in K2EDTA tubes. For TCRbeta analysis, collaborator samples were shipped as frozen whole blood, as isolated PBMCs, or as DNA extracted from either sample type. The sequenced material came from peripheral blood. The TCR comes from a woman of 80 years or more with COVID-19, enrolled during active disease. This sequence uses TRBV9 and TRBJ2-1; 13 central nucleotides agree with TRBD2. The bases read TGTGCCAGCAGCCCCCAACTAGCGGGAGGGAATGAGCAGTTCTTC. Translated, it gives CASSPQLAGGNEQFF.